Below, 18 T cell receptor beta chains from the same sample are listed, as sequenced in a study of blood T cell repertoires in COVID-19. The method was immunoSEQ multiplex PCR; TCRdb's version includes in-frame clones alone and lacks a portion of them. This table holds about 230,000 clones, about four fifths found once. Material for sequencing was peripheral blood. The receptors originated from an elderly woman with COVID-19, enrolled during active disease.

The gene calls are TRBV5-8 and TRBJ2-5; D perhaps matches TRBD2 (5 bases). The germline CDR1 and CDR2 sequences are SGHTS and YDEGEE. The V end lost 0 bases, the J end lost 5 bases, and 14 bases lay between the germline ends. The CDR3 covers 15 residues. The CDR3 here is CASSLASGAGETQYF. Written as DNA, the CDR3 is TGTGCCAGCAGCTTGGCCAGCGGAGCTGGGGAGACCCAGTACTTC.

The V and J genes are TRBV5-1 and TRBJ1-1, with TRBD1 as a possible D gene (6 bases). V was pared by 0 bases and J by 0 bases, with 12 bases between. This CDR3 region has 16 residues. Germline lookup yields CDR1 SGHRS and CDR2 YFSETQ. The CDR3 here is CASSLVYNRVNTEAFF. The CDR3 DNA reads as TGCGCCAGCAGCTTGGTTTATAACAGGGTGAACACTGAAGCTTTCTTT.

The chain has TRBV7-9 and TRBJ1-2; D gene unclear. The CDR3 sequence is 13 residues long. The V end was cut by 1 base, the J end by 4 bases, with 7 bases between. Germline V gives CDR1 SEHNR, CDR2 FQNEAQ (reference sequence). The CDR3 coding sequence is TGTGCCAGCAGCTTAGGAGGGATCTATGGCTACACCTTC. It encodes CASSLGGIYGYTF.

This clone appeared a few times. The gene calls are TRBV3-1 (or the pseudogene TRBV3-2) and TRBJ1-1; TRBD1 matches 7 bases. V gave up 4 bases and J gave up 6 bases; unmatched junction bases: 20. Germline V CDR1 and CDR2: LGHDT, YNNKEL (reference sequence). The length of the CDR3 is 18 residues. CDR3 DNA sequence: TGTGCCAGCAGCCTAAGAATCGAAGCCTTCCGTGGGACAGCTGAAGCTTTCTTT. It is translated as CASSLRIEAFRGTAEAFF.

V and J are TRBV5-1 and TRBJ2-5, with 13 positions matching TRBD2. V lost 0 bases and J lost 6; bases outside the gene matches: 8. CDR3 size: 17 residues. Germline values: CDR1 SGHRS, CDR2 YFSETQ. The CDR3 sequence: CASSLVATSGGIKTQYF. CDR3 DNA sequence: TGCGCCAGCAGCTTGGTAGCGACTAGCGGGGGGATCAAGACCCAGTACTTC.

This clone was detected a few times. CDR3 sequence reads: CASSLASYEQYF. CDR3 coding DNA: TGTGCCAGCAGCTTAGCGAGCTACGAGCAGTACTTC. This rearrangement joins TRBV11-2 to TRBJ2-7; D not certain. The CDR3 is made up of 12 amino acids. CDR1 is SGHAT, CDR2 FQNNGV, per germline. V lost 1 base and J 3 bases, leaving 4 bases between the germline ends.

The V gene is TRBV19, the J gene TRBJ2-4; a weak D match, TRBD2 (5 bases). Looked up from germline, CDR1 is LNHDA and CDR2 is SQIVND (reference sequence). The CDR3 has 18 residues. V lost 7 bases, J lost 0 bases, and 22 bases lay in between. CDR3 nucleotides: TGTGCCAGTATCTATCCAGGAGGCACAGTTCTAGCCAAAAACATTCAGTACTTC. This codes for CASIYPGGTVLAKNIQYF.

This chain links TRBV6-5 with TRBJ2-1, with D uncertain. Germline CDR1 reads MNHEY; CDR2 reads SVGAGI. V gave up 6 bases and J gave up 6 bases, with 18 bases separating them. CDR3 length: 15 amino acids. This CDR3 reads CASRSRLLAANEQFF. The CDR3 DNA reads TGTGCCAGCAGGTCCCGACTCCTCGCCGCCAATGAGCAGTTCTTC.

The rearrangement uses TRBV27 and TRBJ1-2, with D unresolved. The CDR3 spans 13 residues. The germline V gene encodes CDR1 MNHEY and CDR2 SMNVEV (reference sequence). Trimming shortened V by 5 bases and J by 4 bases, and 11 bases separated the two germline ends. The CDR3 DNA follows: TGTGCCAGCAGTGAATACACGGGCTATGGCTACACCTTC. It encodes CASSEYTGYGYTF.

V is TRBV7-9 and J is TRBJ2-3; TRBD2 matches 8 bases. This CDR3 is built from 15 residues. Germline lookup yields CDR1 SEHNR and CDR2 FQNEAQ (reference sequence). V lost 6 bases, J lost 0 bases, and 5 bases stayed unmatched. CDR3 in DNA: TGTGCCAGCAGGGAGCGGGGGCTTAGCACAGATACGCAGTATTTT. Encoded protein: CASRERGLSTDTQYF.

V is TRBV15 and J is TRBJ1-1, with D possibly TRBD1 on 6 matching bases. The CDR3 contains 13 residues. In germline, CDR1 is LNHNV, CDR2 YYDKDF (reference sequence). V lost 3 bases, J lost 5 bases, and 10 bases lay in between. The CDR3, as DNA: TGTGCCACCAGCAGGGACCAGGGGACTGAAGCTTTCTTT. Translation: CATSRDQGTEAFF.

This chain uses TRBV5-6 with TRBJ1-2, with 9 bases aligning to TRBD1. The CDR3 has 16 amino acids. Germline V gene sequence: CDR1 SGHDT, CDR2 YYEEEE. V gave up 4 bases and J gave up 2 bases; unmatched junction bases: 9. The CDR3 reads CASSHRPGTGNYGYTF. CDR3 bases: TGTGCCAGCAGCCACCGTCCCGGGACAGGGAACTATGGCTACACCTTC.

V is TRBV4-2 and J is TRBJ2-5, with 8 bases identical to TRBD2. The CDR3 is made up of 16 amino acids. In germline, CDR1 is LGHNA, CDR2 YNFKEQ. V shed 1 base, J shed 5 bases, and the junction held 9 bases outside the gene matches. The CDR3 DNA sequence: TGTGCCAGCAGCCAAGCTACCGCGGGGGGCCGGGAGACCCAGTACTTC. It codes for CASSQATAGGRETQYF.

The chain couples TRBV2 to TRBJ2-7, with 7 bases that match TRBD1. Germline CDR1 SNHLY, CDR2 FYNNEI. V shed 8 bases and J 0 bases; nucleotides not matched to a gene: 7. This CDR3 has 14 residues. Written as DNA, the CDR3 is TGTGCCAGCGACGGACAGGCCAGCTCCTACGAGCAGTACTTC. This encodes CASDGQASSYEQYF.

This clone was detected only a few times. In DNA form, the CDR3 reads TGTGCCAGCAGTTTACCGGGACAGAACTACGAGCAGTACTTC. The encoded protein is CASSLPGQNYEQYF. The chain uses TRBV28 and TRBJ2-7; 7 nucleotides align to TRBD1. From germline, CDR1 is MDHEN and CDR2 SYDVKM. V lost 2 bases to trimming and J lost 3 bases; unmatched junction nucleotides: 4. The CDR3 has 14 residues.

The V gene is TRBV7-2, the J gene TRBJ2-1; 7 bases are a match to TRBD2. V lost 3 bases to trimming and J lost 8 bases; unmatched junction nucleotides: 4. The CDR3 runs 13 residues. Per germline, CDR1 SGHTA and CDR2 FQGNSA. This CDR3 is CASSLMGGYEQFF. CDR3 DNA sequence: TGTGCCAGCAGCTTGATGGGAGGGTATGAGCAGTTCTTC.

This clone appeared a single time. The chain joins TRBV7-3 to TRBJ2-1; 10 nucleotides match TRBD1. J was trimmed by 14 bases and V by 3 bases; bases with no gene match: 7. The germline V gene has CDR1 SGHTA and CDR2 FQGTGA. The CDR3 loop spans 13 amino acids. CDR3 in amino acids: CASSFPGTGEKFF. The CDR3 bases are TGTGCCAGCAGCTTTCCCGGGACAGGGGAAAAGTTCTTC.

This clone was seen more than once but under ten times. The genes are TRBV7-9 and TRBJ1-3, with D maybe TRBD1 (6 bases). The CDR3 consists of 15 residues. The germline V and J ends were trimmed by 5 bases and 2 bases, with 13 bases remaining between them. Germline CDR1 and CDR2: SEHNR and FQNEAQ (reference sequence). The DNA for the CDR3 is TGTGCCAGCAGCCCAGGGGCAGGGACTGGAAACACCATATATTTT. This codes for CASSPGAGTGNTIYF.